One sample yielded the 24 T cell receptor beta chains listed below, sequenced in a study of T cell responses to AZD1222 COVID-19 vaccine. Only in-frame clones appear in the TCRdb table, and some are missing; sequencing was by immunoSEQ multiplex PCR. The sample lists more than 95,000 clones, around 90% occurring once. Sequencing was performed on peripheral blood, taken on day 0 of AZD1222 vaccination. Receptor source: an adult in good health.

Here the CDR3 reads CASSSRTGWNEQFF. DNA for the CDR3: TGTGCCAGCAGTTCCCGGACAGGGTGGAATGAGCAGTTCTTC. The chain joins TRBV6-2 or TRBV6-3 to TRBJ2-1; 8 nucleotides line up with TRBD1. V gave up 4 bases and J gave up 7 bases; unmatched junction bases: 6. Germline CDR1 MNHEY, CDR2 SVGEGT. The CDR3 totals 14 residues.

The rearrangement joins TRBV5-6 to TRBJ2-2; 8 nucleotides agree with TRBD1. The CDR3 is 15 residues long. The J segment lost 0 bases and the V segment lost 4 bases, leaving 2 bases of the junction unmatched. The germline gives CDR1 SGHDT, CDR2 YYEEEE. CDR3: CASSAGGTNTGELFF. CDR3 nucleotides: TGTGCCAGCAGCGCAGGGGGCACGAACACCGGGGAGCTGTTTTTT. The full variable domain, with the rest looked up from reference TRBV5-6 and TRBJ2-2, is DAGVTQSPTHLIKTRGQQVTLRCSPKSGHDTVSWYQQALGQGPQFIFQYYEEEERQRGNFPDRFSGHQFPNYSSELNVNALLLGDSALYLCASSAGGTNTGELFFGEGSRLTVL.

V and J are TRBV20-1 and TRBJ2-1; TRBD2 matches at 9 bases. The CDR3 has 14 residues. Germline assignment: CDR1 DFQATT and CDR2 SNEGSKA (reference sequence). Germline trimming cut 3 bases from V and 4 bases from J; bases unmatched to any gene: 4. DNA of the CDR3: TGCAGTGCTAGTACTAGCGGGCCTTACAATGAGCAGTTCTTC. This encodes CSASTSGPYNEQFF.

This chain links TRBV3-1 (or the pseudogene TRBV3-2) with TRBJ1-6, with D unclear. The CDR3 runs to 16 residues. V was pared by 7 bases and J by 4 bases, with 17 bases between. Germline-derived CDR1 and CDR2 are LGHDT and YNNKEL (reference sequence). The CDR3, as DNA: TGTGCCAGCACCCGTGCGGACTTGAAGTATAATTCACCCCTCCACTTT. Protein sequence: CASTRADLKYNSPLHF.

The rearrangement links TRBV2 to TRBJ1-1; D may be TRBD1 (5 bases). This CDR3 region has 15 residues. V was trimmed by 6 bases and J by 2 bases, leaving 16 bases between them. The germline CDR1 and CDR2 sequences are SNHLY and FYNNEI. The CDR3 DNA is TGTGCCAGCAGGGCCGAAGGCGGGGCAAACACTGAAGCTTTCTTT. This gives the protein CASRAEGGANTEAFF.

Only a few counts were recorded for this clone. This rearrangement joins TRBV4-3 to TRBJ1-1, with D unclear. Looked up from germline, CDR1 is LGHNA and CDR2 is YSLEER. Trimming cost V 0 bases and J 5 bases, with 10 bases left between them. The CDR3 spans 14 residues. The CDR3 DNA reads TGCGCCAGCAGCCAAGATTATGGTGGGACTGAAGCTTTCTTT. Amino acids: CASSQDYGGTEAFF.

The chain is built from TRBV19 and TRBJ2-1; TRBD2 aligns across 8 bases. With V trimmed by 5 bases and J by 0 bases, 3 bases remained unmatched. This CDR3 is built from 15 residues. CDR1 LNHDA and CDR2 SQIVND come from the germline V gene (reference sequence). The CDR3 protein is CASSPSGSSYNEQFF. The DNA for the CDR3 is TGTGCCAGTAGTCCAAGCGGGAGCTCCTACAATGAGCAGTTCTTC. Based on the CDR3 plus reference TRBV19 and TRBJ2-1, the full variable domain is DGGITQSPKYLFRKEGQNVTLSCEQNLNHDAMYWYRQDPGQGLRLIYYSQIVNDFQKGDIAEGYSVSREKKESFPLTVTSAQKNPTAFYLCASSPSGSSYNEQFFGPGTRLTVL.

The rearrangement uses TRBV5-8 and TRBJ2-2, with 13 bases lining up with TRBD2. The CDR3 covers 18 residues. V lost 4 bases to trimming and J lost 6 bases; unmatched junction nucleotides: 12. Per germline, CDR1 SGHTS and CDR2 YDEGEE. For the CDR3, the DNA is TGTGCCAGCAGCAACTGGGGACTAGCGGGAAAGACCGCCGGGGAGCTGTTTTTT. This codes for CASSNWGLAGKTAGELFF. Full variable domain (remainder filled in from reference TRBV5-8 and TRBJ2-2): EAGVTQSPTHLIKTRGQQATLRCSPISGHTSVYWYQQALGLGLQFLLWYDEGEERNRGNFPPRFSGRQFPNYSSELNVNALELEDSALYLCASSNWGLAGKTAGELFFGEGSRLTVL.

This sequence joins TRBV10-1 and TRBJ2-3; possibly TRBD2 for D (6 bases). V was trimmed by 6 bases and J by 4 bases, leaving 11 bases between them. This CDR3 has 13 residues. Looked up from germline, CDR1 is WNHNN and CDR2 is SYGVQD (reference sequence). CDR3 sequence (DNA): TGCGCCAGCAGGGCCGGACTATCAGATACGCAGTATTTT. Translation: CASRAGLSDTQYF.

The chain combines TRBV21-1 with TRBJ2-3; the DNA was not compared with TRBD2, the D call given in the table. TRBV21-1 is given as a pseudogene. The CDR3 covers 19 residues. CDR3 protein: CASSKARSGRASFTDTQYF. The CDR3 DNA reads TGTGCCAGCAGCAAAGCTAGAAGCGGGAGGGCTTCTTTCACAGATACGCAGTATTTT.

The chain uses TRBV11-2 and TRBJ2-1; tentative D call: TRBD2 (5 bases). Germline CDR1 and CDR2: SGHAT and FQNNGV. CDR3 length: 16 amino acids. Trimming removed 5 bases at V and 4 bases at J, with 18 bases between. The DNA for the CDR3 is TGTGCCAGCAGCCGAGGTGGTAGCGCTAGATACAATGAGCAGTTCTTC. This gives the protein CASSRGGSARYNEQFF.

The V call is TRBV6-5, the J call TRBJ2-1; D is uncertain. The CDR3 has 15 residues. Trimming cost V 2 bases and J 5 bases, with 13 bases left between them. Germline assignment: CDR1 MNHEY and CDR2 SVGAGI. CDR3 sequence: CASSYGSAGHNEQFF. DNA for the CDR3: TGTGCCAGCAGTTACGGGTCCGCCGGCCACAATGAGCAGTTCTTC.

This rearrangement joins TRBV21-1 to TRBJ1-1; the D call in the table, TRBD1, was not verified against the DNA. TRBV21-1 is given as a pseudogene. The CDR3 extends over 16 amino acids. The CDR3 coding sequence is TGTGCCAGCAGCAAAGGGAGGACAGGGAGGAACACTGAAGCTTTCTTT. Protein: CASSKGRTGRNTEAFF.

The rearrangement joins TRBV19 to TRBJ2-7, with 9 bases lining up with TRBD2. After removal of 8 bases from V and 0 bases from J, the junction contained 5 bases not matched to a gene. Germline lookup yields CDR1 LNHDA and CDR2 SQIVND (reference sequence). This CDR3 region has 14 residues. Here the CDR3 reads CASGATSGSYEQYF. In nucleotides, the CDR3 is TGTGCCAGTGGGGCGACTAGCGGCTCCTACGAGCAGTACTTC.

V and J are TRBV5-1 and TRBJ2-7, with 9 bases identical to TRBD2. The CDR3 spans 16 residues. Trimming cost V 1 base and J 5 bases; bases outside gene matches: 10. Germline assignment: CDR1 SGHRS and CDR2 YFSETQ. The CDR3 DNA reads as TGCGCCAGCAGCTTGAATAAGTCTAGCGGGATCCACGAGCAGTACTTC. Protein: CASSLNKSSGIHEQYF.

The rearrangement links TRBV3-1 (or the pseudogene TRBV3-2) to TRBJ2-3; D is perhaps TRBD2 (6 bases). With 4 bases removed from V and 5 bases from J, the gap between germline ends came to 7 bases. The CDR3 covers 12 residues. CDR1 and CDR2 (germline): LGHDT, YNNKEL (reference sequence). The CDR3 coding sequence is TGTGCCAGCAGCCTGGGGGGAGATACGCAGTATTTT. As protein: CASSLGGDTQYF.

V gene TRBV19 combines with J gene TRBJ2-7, with a possible D match to TRBD2 (5 bases). Germline lookup yields CDR1 LNHDA and CDR2 SQIVND (reference sequence). Deletions cut 1 base from V and 7 bases from J, with 26 bases between. This CDR3 comprises 18 residues. The CDR3 DNA is TGTGCCAGTAGTATAGGAGGTCGGGCGGGTAAATCGCTTTTGGAGCAGTACTTC. This codes for CASSIGGRAGKSLLEQYF.

The chain is built from TRBV4-1 and TRBJ1-5; D unresolved. V gave up 1 base and J gave up 9 bases, with 13 bases separating them. CDR3 length: 14 residues. CDR1 and CDR2 from the germline V gene are MGHRA and YSYEKL. The CDR3 loop reads CASSQADGPGPQHF. The CDR3 DNA follows: TGCGCCAGCAGCCAAGCAGATGGGCCAGGGCCCCAGCATTTT.

The rearrangement links TRBV7-3 to TRBJ2-7; 10 bases are shared with TRBD2. The CDR3 has 14 residues. Germline assignment: CDR1 SGHTA and CDR2 FQGTGA. The J segment lost 5 bases and the V segment lost 4 bases, leaving 5 bases of the junction unmatched. The CDR3: CASSSGLANDEQYF. CDR3 bases: TGTGCCAGCAGCTCGGGACTAGCGAATGACGAGCAGTACTTC.

This rearrangement joins TRBV30 to TRBJ2-1; TRBD1 aligns across 7 bases. Germline-derived CDR1 and CDR2 are GTSNPN and SVGIG (reference sequence). This CDR3 spans 18 amino acids. Trimming cost V 0 bases and J 8 bases; bases outside gene matches: 19. The CDR3 nucleotides read TGTGCCTGGAGTGTAAACGTCTTGAGGGACAGAGAGAATGATGAGCAGTTCTTC. Encoded protein: CAWSVNVLRDRENDEQFF.

The rearrangement joins TRBV5-1 to TRBJ2-2, with D tentatively TRBD1 or TRBD2 (5 bases each). This CDR3 region has 14 residues. Trimming stripped 6 bases from V and 0 bases from J, with 9 bases between. Germline lookup yields CDR1 SGHRS and CDR2 YFSETQ. CDR3 region: CASIRDPNTGELFF. The CDR3 bases are TGCGCCAGCATCAGGGACCCGAACACCGGGGAGCTGTTTTTT.

This clone was recorded once. This chain joins TRBV29-1 and TRBJ2-7; 8 bases match TRBD1. V shed 7 bases and J 2 bases; nucleotides not matched to a gene: 4. Germline values: CDR1 SQVTM, CDR2 ANQGSEA. The CDR3 has 12 amino acids. In DNA form, the CDR3 reads TGCAGCGGACAGGGGCTAACCTACGAGCAGTACTTC. Translation: CSGQGLTYEQYF.

The chain couples TRBV10-3 to TRBJ1-6; 9 bases align to TRBD1. The J segment lost 9 bases and the V segment lost 5 bases, leaving 5 bases of the junction unmatched. The CDR3 totals 14 residues. Germline V lookup: CDR1 ENHRY, CDR2 SYGVKD. CDR3 loop: CAISPTGGGSPLHF. DNA for the CDR3: TGTGCCATCAGTCCCACAGGGGGCGGTTCACCCCTCCACTTT.

Here the CDR3 reads CASSVERTGDTEAFF. CDR3 DNA sequence: TGTGCCAGCAGCGTAGAGCGGACAGGGGACACTGAAGCTTTCTTT. V and J are TRBV9 and TRBJ1-1; 9 positions match TRBD1. The CDR3 runs 15 residues. The V segment lost 0 bases and the J segment 3 bases; nucleotides outside the gene matches: 3. Germline loops: CDR1 SGDLS, CDR2 YYNGEE.